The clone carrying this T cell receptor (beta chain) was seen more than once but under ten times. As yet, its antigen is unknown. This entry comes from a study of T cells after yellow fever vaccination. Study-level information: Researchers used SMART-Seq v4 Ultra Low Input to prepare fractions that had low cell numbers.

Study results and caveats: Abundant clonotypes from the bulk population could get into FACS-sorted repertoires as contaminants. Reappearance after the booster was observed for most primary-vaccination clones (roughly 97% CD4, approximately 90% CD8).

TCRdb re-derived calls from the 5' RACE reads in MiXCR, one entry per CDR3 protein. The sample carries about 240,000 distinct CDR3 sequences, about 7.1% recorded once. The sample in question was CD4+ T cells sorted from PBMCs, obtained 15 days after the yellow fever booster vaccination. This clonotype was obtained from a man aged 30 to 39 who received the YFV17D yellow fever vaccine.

The DNA of the CDR3 is TGTGCCAGCAGCCCCCGGTCTAGCGGTACGGGCACCGGGGAGCTGTTTTTT. This translates into CASSPRSSGTGTGELFF. The rearrangement links TRBV7-3 to TRBJ2-2, with 7 bases lining up with TRBD2. The CDR3 sequence is 17 residues long. Germline trimming cut 5 bases from V and 4 bases from J; bases unmatched to any gene: 13. Germline V lookup: CDR1 SGHTA, CDR2 FQGTGA.